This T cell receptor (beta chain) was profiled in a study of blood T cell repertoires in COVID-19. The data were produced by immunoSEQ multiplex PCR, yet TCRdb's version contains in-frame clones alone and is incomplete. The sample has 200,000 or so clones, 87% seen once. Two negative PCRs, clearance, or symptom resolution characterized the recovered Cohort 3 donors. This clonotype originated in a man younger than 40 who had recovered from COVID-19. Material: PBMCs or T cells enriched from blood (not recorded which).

For the CDR3, the DNA is TGTGCCAGCAGCCAAGAGGGCGGGACTGGGGCCAACGTCCTGACTTTC. Protein: CASSQEGGTGANVLTF. The chain has TRBV4-2 and TRBJ2-6, with D possibly matching TRBD2 (6 bases). V dropped 0 bases and J dropped 2 bases, with 8 bases sitting between them. The CDR3 runs to 16 residues. Germline values: CDR1 LGHNA, CDR2 YNFKEQ.